This entry is about one T cell receptor beta chain. What it recognizes is unknown. The cohort excluded patients with autoimmune disease history or systemic immunosuppression. Sequencing was performed with immunoSEQ multiplex PCR; in TCRdb, only in-frame clones are kept and a portion is missing. Altogether 98,000 or so clones are present, less than 90% being singletons, with the ten largest covering around 0.82%. This specimen comes from a study of OX40 agonist ivuxolimab in advanced cancers. Study as a whole: Three individuals attained partial responses, comprising one hepatocellular carcinoma case and two cutaneous melanoma cases.

Study results and limitations: CD4+ and CD8+ T cells in blood underwent clonal expansion by week 6 at 0.1 to 3.0 mg/kg.

This clonotype originated in an adult with an advanced solid tumor such as melanoma, head and neck, liver or kidney cancer. Source: CD4+ or CD8+ T cells sorted from blood, taken in a trial of the OX40 agonist ivuxolimab.

As DNA, the CDR3 is TGTGCCAGCCAGGGTTCCCAGAATGGCTACACCTTC. Amino acid sequence: CASQGSQNGYTF. The chain combines TRBV10-3 with TRBJ1-2, with D tentatively TRBD1 (5 bases). Germline lookup yields CDR1 ENHRY and CDR2 SYGVKD. V gave up 10 bases and J gave up 6 bases, with 15 bases separating them. This CDR3 is built from 12 residues.